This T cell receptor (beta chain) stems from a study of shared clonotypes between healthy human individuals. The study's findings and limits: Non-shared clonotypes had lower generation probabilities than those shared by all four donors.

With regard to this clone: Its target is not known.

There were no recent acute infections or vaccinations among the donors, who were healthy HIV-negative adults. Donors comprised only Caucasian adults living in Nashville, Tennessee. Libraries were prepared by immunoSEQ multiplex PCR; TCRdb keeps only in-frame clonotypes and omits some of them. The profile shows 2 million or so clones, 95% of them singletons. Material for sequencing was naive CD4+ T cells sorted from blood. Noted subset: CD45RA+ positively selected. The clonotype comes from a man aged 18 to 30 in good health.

The CDR3 coding sequence is TGTGCCAGCAGGTTTAACATAACCGGGACACTAGAGACCCAGTACTTC. It codes for CASRFNITGTLETQYF. This sequence joins TRBV21-1 and TRBJ2-5; the D call TRBD1 from the table was never checked on the DNA. TRBV21-1 is an annotated pseudogene. This CDR3 has 16 amino acids.